These 25 T cell receptor beta chains originate from one sample sequenced in a study of T cell repertoires in cytomegalovirus infection. Each CDR3 protein gets one entry after TCRdb re-called the reads with MiXCR. This sample has 200,000 to 300,000 distinct CDR3 sequences, with approximately 9.2% found just once. Material for sequencing was PBMCs. The receptors here all came from a human donor in good health (CMV status not recorded). Some clones in this sample may be carry-over from other donors' samples.

The gene calls are TRBV5-1 and TRBJ2-3; D is undetermined. CDR3 length: 14 amino acids. Trimming cost V 0 bases and J 5 bases, with 10 bases left between them. Germline loops: CDR1 SGHRS, CDR2 YFSETQ. The CDR3 bases are TGCGCCAGCAGCTTGGGTTACCGGATAGATACGCAGTATTTT. It specifies CASSLGYRIDTQYF.

The rearrangement uses TRBV10-3 and TRBJ2-1; no firm D call. Germline-derived CDR1 and CDR2 are ENHRY and SYGVKD. The CDR3 has 15 amino acids. Trimming left V 2 bases short and J 3 bases short, with 11 bases between. In DNA form, the CDR3 reads TGTGCCATCAGTGAGACCGTCATGGGCTACAATGAGCAGTTCTTC. The encoded protein is CAISETVMGYNEQFF.

This clonotype occurred a few times. The rearrangement uses TRBV30 and TRBJ1-2, with a possible D match to TRBD1 (5 bases). The germline gives CDR1 GTSNPN, CDR2 SVGIG (reference sequence). This CDR3 comprises 17 residues. V was pared by 5 bases and J by 8 bases, with 30 bases between. The CDR3: CAWGVRPLDLSRVGYTF. For the CDR3, the DNA is TGTGCCTGGGGGGTCAGACCACTCGACCTGTCCAGGGTCGGCTACACCTTC.

The CDR3 sequence: CASSGTIQETQYF. The CDR3 coding sequence is TGTGCCAGTAGTGGGACTATCCAAGAGACCCAGTACTTC. The chain couples TRBV19 to TRBJ2-5, with 7 bases identical to TRBD2. The length of the CDR3 is 13 residues. Germline V gene lookup returns CDR1 LNHDA and CDR2 SQIVND (reference sequence). V dropped 5 bases and J dropped 1; count of bases not matched to a gene: 1.

This clonotype was detected many times. The gene calls are TRBV10-3 and TRBJ1-5; D possibly corresponds to TRBD1 (5 bases). This CDR3 spans 12 amino acids. Germline assignment: CDR1 ENHRY and CDR2 SYGVKD. The V end lost 3 bases, the J end lost 6 bases, and 6 bases lay between the germline ends. CDR3 DNA: TGTGCCATCAGTGAAGGGGTTCAGCCCCAGCATTTT. Protein product: CAISEGVQPQHF.

V usage is TRBV28 and J usage is TRBJ1-1; D may be TRBD1 (6 bases). CDR1 MDHEN and CDR2 SYDVKM come from the germline V gene. CDR3 length: 14 residues. V was trimmed by 6 bases and J by 0 bases, leaving 11 bases between them. This chain's CDR3 is CASRWDTLNTEAFF. Here the CDR3 DNA reads TGTGCCAGCAGGTGGGACACTTTGAACACTGAAGCTTTCTTT.

This clonotype was seen at least ten times. The chain combines TRBV7-2 with TRBJ2-7, with a weak D call TRBD2 (6 bases). The V gene's germline CDR1 is SGHTA and CDR2 FQGNSA. CDR3 size: 16 residues. Trimming pared 0 bases from V and 2 bases from J, leaving 14 bases between. In DNA form, the CDR3 reads TGTGCCAGCAGCTTAGCCGGGAGCGAGACGGCCTACGAGCAGTACTTC. Protein product: CASSLAGSETAYEQYF.

This clonotype was recorded many times. The rearrangement joins TRBV7-3 to TRBJ1-1; TRBD1 agrees at 10 bases. The J segment lost 4 bases and the V segment lost 5 bases, leaving 7 bases of the junction unmatched. Germline V gene lookup returns CDR1 SGHTA and CDR2 FQGTGA. This CDR3 has 15 amino acids. The CDR3 reads CASSPGTGAGTEAFF. The CDR3 DNA is TGTGCCAGCAGCCCAGGGACAGGGGCGGGCACTGAAGCTTTCTTT.

In the case of this clonotype: A much more abundant neighbour one base away suggests this may be a read error. The final CDR3 position lacks the conserved phenylalanine or tryptophan, pointing to a likely read error. The chain carries TRBV28 and TRBJ1-2; no definite D call. The germline V gene has CDR1 MDHEN and CDR2 SYDVKM. V was trimmed by 5 bases and J by 4 bases, leaving 11 bases between them. The length of the CDR3 is 13 residues. CDR3 bases: TGTGCCAGCAGTCCCCGCGGGCCCTATGGCTACACCTTA. This gives the protein CASSPRGPYGYTL.

This clonotype was counted at least ten times. The chain carries TRBV7-2 and TRBJ1-3; D is uncertain. Germline V lookup: CDR1 SGHTA, CDR2 FQGNSA. Trimming stripped 5 bases from V and 4 bases from J, with 9 bases between. CDR3 length: 13 amino acids. The CDR3 region is CASSKRRGNTIYF. The CDR3 DNA reads TGTGCCAGCAGCAAGCGACGGGGAAACACCATATATTTT.

This clonotype came up many times. The CDR3 here is CASSIRDSGGYTF. CDR3 nucleotide sequence: TGTGCCAGTAGTATCCGGGACAGCGGTGGCTACACCTTC. The V call is TRBV19, the J call TRBJ1-2; TRBD1 matches at 7 bases. J was trimmed by 7 bases and V by 3 bases; bases with no gene match: 5. CDR1 is LNHDA, CDR2 SQIVND, per germline (reference sequence). The CDR3 loop spans 13 amino acids.

V gene TRBV6-6 combines with J gene TRBJ2-1; 8 bases agree with TRBD2. The CDR3 length is 14 residues. V trimming: 0 bases; J trimming: 7 bases; junction bases outside the gene matches: 2. Looked up from germline, CDR1 is MNHNY and CDR2 is SVGAGI (reference sequence). As DNA, the CDR3 is TGTGCCAGCAGTTACTCCGGGGGGGGAAATGAGCAGTTCTTC. This gives the protein CASSYSGGGNEQFF.

This chain links TRBV12-3 or TRBV12-4 with TRBJ2-5, with 7 bases that match TRBD1. V was clipped by 7 bases and J by 2 bases; unmatched bases: 7. The CDR3 is made up of 14 amino acids. The CDR3 DNA reads TGTGCCAGCAATGTCGGCAGGGGGCAAGAGACCCAGTACTTC. It is translated as CASNVGRGQETQYF.

The rearrangement links TRBV30 to TRBJ2-1; D remains unclear. Germline V gene data show CDR1 as GTSNPN and CDR2 as SVGIG (reference sequence). Trimming stripped 1 base from V and 1 base from J, with 11 bases between. CDR3 length equals 15 residues. The CDR3 DNA reads as TGTGCCTGGAGTGGAAGACTCGATTCCTACAATGAGCAGTTCTTC. Translated, it gives CAWSGRLDSYNEQFF.

The chain employs TRBV11-3 and TRBJ2-3; unclear D gene. The V gene's germline CDR1 is SGHNT and CDR2 YENEEA. Trimming took off 0 bases at V and 9 bases at J, with 13 bases between the two ends. CDR3 length equals 14 residues. This CDR3 reads CASSLDPTQDTQYF. The CDR3 DNA follows: TGTGCCAGCAGCTTAGACCCGACCCAAGACACGCAGTATTTT.

The table lists this clonotype with many counts. The rearrangement links TRBV12-3 or TRBV12-4 to TRBJ2-2, with D unresolved. The CDR3 is made up of 16 amino acids. V shed 3 bases and J shed 3 bases, with 14 bases lying between them. The CDR3 region has the DNA TGTGCCAGCAGTTTTTCGGGCTCAGCCGACACCGGGGAGCTGTTTTTT. This gives the protein CASSFSGSADTGELFF.

This clonotype was counted at least ten times. This chain connects TRBV6-1 to TRBJ1-5; possible D gene TRBD1, 6 bases. The CDR3 consists of 15 residues. The germline V gene has CDR1 MNHNS and CDR2 SASEGT. V lost 6 bases to trimming and J lost 3 bases, with 15 bases between them. CDR3 protein: CASSATQGNNQPQHF. CDR3 DNA: TGTGCCAGCAGCGCCACACAGGGAAACAATCAGCCCCAGCATTTT.

The chain carries TRBV14 and TRBJ2-5; D possibly corresponds to TRBD1 (6 bases). The germline gives CDR1 SGHDN, CDR2 FVKESK. The V and J ends lost 1 base and 4 bases respectively, with 13 bases between them. The CDR3 covers 15 residues. In nucleotides, the CDR3 is TGTGCCAGCAGCCAAGCGGGACAATTCCCAGAGACCCAGTACTTC. As protein: CASSQAGQFPETQYF. The full variable domain, its missing parts supplied by reference TRBV14 and TRBJ2-5, is EAGVTQFPSHSVIEKGQTVTLRCDPISGHDNLYWYRRVMGKEIKFLLHFVKESKQDESGMPNNRFLAERTGGTYSTLKVQPAELEDSGVYFCASSQAGQFPETQYFGPGTRLLVL.

The CDR3: CSPQAEAFF. Written as DNA, the CDR3 is TGCAGCCCCCAGGCTGAAGCTTTCTTT. The chain carries TRBV29-1 and TRBJ1-1, with D uncertain. The germline CDR1 and CDR2 sequences are SQVTM and ANQGSEA. This CDR3 has 9 amino acids. V lost 8 bases and J lost 6, with 7 bases in between.

This clonotype was seen repeatedly, ten times or more. The chain carries TRBV12-3 or TRBV12-4 and TRBJ1-5; D is perhaps TRBD1 (5 bases). The CDR3 runs 14 residues. V lost 3 bases and J 6 bases, leaving 12 bases between the germline ends. DNA of the CDR3: TGTGCCAGCAGTTTCGGCCAGGGCGGTCAGCCCCAGCATTTT. Residues: CASSFGQGGQPQHF.

There are a few counts of this clonotype. The chain carries TRBV7-2 and TRBJ1-2, with 9 bases lining up with TRBD1. Trimming removed 7 bases from V and 4 bases from J; junction bases left unmatched: 16. The germline V gene has CDR1 SGHTA and CDR2 FQGNSA. The CDR3 length is 17 residues. CDR3 sequence reads: CASNMPGQGLRSYGYTF. Written as DNA, the CDR3 is TGTGCCAGCAACATGCCGGGACAGGGCTTAAGATCCTATGGCTACACCTTC.

This clonotype showed up many times. This chain uses TRBV7-2 with TRBJ1-6, with unresolved D. This CDR3 has 15 residues. In germline, CDR1 is SGHTA, CDR2 FQGNSA. V lost 5 bases to trimming and J lost 7 bases, with 15 bases between them. The chain's CDR3 is CASSLSPAANSPLHF. CDR3 coding DNA: TGTGCCAGCAGCCTAAGCCCGGCCGCAAATTCACCCCTCCACTTT.

The sample holds many counts of this clonotype. This chain uses TRBV27 with TRBJ1-5; D might be TRBD1 (5 bases). Trimming took 6 bases from V and 0 from J, leaving 6 bases between them. Germline assignment: CDR1 MNHEY and CDR2 SMNVEV (reference sequence). CDR3 length: 13 residues. The CDR3, as DNA: TGTGCCAGCAGCGACAGTAGCAATCAGCCCCAGCATTTT. It codes for CASSDSSNQPQHF.

This clonotype came up a few times. The chain is built from TRBV29-1 and TRBJ2-3; 7 nucleotides match TRBD1. CDR3 size: 14 residues. Germline V gene lookup returns CDR1 SQVTM and CDR2 ANQGSEA. The V and J ends lost 4 bases and 5 bases, in that order; junction bases with no gene match: 9. Here the CDR3 DNA reads TGCAGCGTTGTAGACAGGGAGAAAGGAGATACGCAGTATTTT. Its protein is CSVVDREKGDTQYF.

Ten or more counts support this clonotype. The chain uses TRBV25-1 and TRBJ2-1, with a tentative D call TRBD1 (6 bases). V was pared by 2 bases and J by 5 bases, with 13 bases between. Germline V lookup: CDR1 MGHDK, CDR2 SYGVNS. The CDR3 sequence is 15 residues long. The CDR3 protein is CASSEVRTADNEQFF. CDR3 coding DNA: TGTGCCAGCAGTGAAGTGAGGACAGCGGACAATGAGCAGTTCTTC.